A single T cell receptor beta chain is shown here with its context. The antigen remains undetermined. The data are from a study of T cell responses to AZD1222 COVID-19 vaccine. Regarding the study as a whole: Baseline seropositivity characterized only six AZD1222 recipients.

This table comes from immunoSEQ multiplex PCR, and its TCRdb copy is limited to in-frame clones, with some not included. The sample records roughly 150,000 clones, 80% to 95% being singletons. The receptor was derived from an adult in good health. This specimen consisted of peripheral blood, obtained on day 0 of AZD1222 vaccination.

The CDR3 sequence is CASSRGNYEQYF. CDR3 nucleotide sequence: TGTGCCAGCAGCAGGGGAAATTACGAGCAGTACTTC. The chain employs TRBV25-1 and TRBJ2-7; possibly TRBD1 for D (6 bases). With 6 bases removed from V and 4 bases from J, the gap between germline ends came to 10 bases. The CDR3 is 12 amino acids. Per the germline V gene, CDR1 is MGHDK and CDR2 is SYGVNS.